Listed here are 3 T cell receptor beta chains from one sample, sequenced in a study of blood T cell repertoires in COVID-19. Clones were sequenced by immunoSEQ multiplex PCR, and TCRdb holds only the in-frame ones, with some missing. The profile shows about 220,000 clones, about 85% of them singletons. Specimen: peripheral blood. These receptors all come from a man aged 35-49 years with acute or convalescent COVID-19.

DNA of the CDR3: TGTGCCAGCAGCTTAGACAGGGGTGTTCCACTGGGCACAGATACGCAGTATTTT. Residues: CASSLDRGVPLGTDTQYF. The chain uses TRBV7-9 and TRBJ2-3; 7 bases are a match to TRBD1. The CDR3 extends over 18 amino acids. V was clipped by 1 base and J by 1 base; unmatched bases: 11. CDR1 is SEHNR, CDR2 FQNEAQ, per germline (reference sequence).

The chain carries TRBV13 and TRBJ1-1, with D unresolved. Germline assignment: CDR1 PRHDT and CDR2 FYEKMQ (reference sequence). V lost 5 bases and J lost 0, with 4 bases in between. The CDR3 consists of 12 residues. The CDR3 reads CASSPVNTEAFF. The CDR3 nucleotides read TGTGCCAGCAGCCCTGTGAACACTGAAGCTTTCTTT.

J is TRBJ2-1 and V is TRBV6-2 or TRBV6-3, with 9 bases lining up with TRBD1. The germline V gene encodes CDR1 MNHEY and CDR2 SVGEGT. V lost 5 bases, J lost 8 bases, and 7 bases stayed unmatched. The CDR3 sequence is 14 residues long. The CDR3 DNA sequence: TGTGCCAGCAGTGGGACAGGGTTTAGAGATGAGCAGTTCTTC. This codes for CASSGTGFRDEQFF.